This T cell receptor (beta chain) was recorded in a study of T cell responses to AZD1222 COVID-19 vaccine. Regarding the study as a whole: Vaccine-associated CD4 TCRs ranged over spike, dominating at 160-218 and 743-854. In all cases, repertoires were sampled only after the peak T cell response. Seropositivity was recorded at baseline in only a handful of AZD1222 recipients. In the spike-specific TCR repertoire, nearly half reportedly target unmutated variant regions.

Germline V CDR1 and CDR2: LNHDA, SQIVND (reference sequence). Trimming removed 3 bases at V and 3 bases at J, with 18 bases between. The CDR3 consists of 16 residues. Assay used: immunoSEQ multiplex PCR; TCRdb lists only in-frame clones, some missing. Here the sample spans some 140,000 clones, about 87% being singletons. In the case of this clone: Its target is unknown.

This TCR derives from an adult in good health. This rearrangement joins TRBV19 to TRBJ2-7; D possibly uses TRBD1 or TRBD2 (5 bases each). The specimen comprised peripheral blood, sampled on day 0 of AZD1222 vaccination. CDR3 in amino acids: CASSISREGARYEQYF. CDR3 bases: TGTGCCAGTAGTATCTCCCGGGAAGGGGCTCGCTACGAGCAGTACTTC.